Listed below are T cell receptor beta chains from one sample, sequenced in a study of blood T cell repertoires in COVID-19. TCRdb's table, derived via immunoSEQ multiplex PCR, lists solely in-frame clones and lacks some. The sample carries about 240,000 clones, approximately 85% recorded once. What was sequenced was peripheral blood. These receptor sequences come from a woman aged 55 to 70 with active or convalescent COVID-19. Both conserved end residues are part of each CDR3. A D gene is named only where the DNA matches it firmly. Size is omitted from some rows. Given values are once, few, many or a class for expanded clones.

clone size	D gene	V gene	J gene	CDR3 protein	CDR3 DNA
few	NA	TRBV11-2	TRBJ1-1	CASSLELQGSAFF	TGTGCCAGCAGCTTAGAGCTACAGGGATCGGCTTTCTTT
NA	NA	TRBV4-3	TRBJ2-7	CASSPYPGDSAYEQYF	TGCGCCAGCAGCCCCTACCCGGGGGATAGCGCCTACGAGCAGTACTTC
NA	NA	TRBV6-1	TRBJ1-5	CASSEGLRRDQPQHF	TGTGCCAGCAGTGAAGGGTTGCGTCGGGATCAGCCCCAGCATTTT
NA	TRBD1	TRBV7-6	TRBJ1-4	CASSRRDRGRGANEKLFF	TGTGCCAGCAGCCGCCGGGACAGGGGGCGTGGAGCTAATGAAAAACTGTTTTTT
NA	NA	TRBV12-3/TRBV12-4	TRBJ1-1	CASSLMGATEAFF	TGTGCCAGCAGTCTAATGGGAGCTACTGAAGCTTTCTTT
NA	NA	TRBV2	TRBJ1-1	CASRKTGMNTEAFF	TGTGCCAGCAGAAAAACAGGGATGAACACTGAAGCTTTCTTT
NA	TRBD1	TRBV2	TRBJ2-5	CASSVGTGVLRETQYF	TGTGCCAGCAGTGTCGGGACAGGGGTCCTCCGAGAGACCCAGTACTTC
NA	TRBD1	TRBV12-3/TRBV12-4	TRBJ1-5	CASRQGYQPQHF	TGTGCCAGCAGACAGGGGTATCAGCCCCAGCATTTT
NA	TRBD1	TRBV2	TRBJ1-6	CASSVDRGRRGSPLHF	TGTGCCAGCAGTGTCGACAGGGGGAGAAGGGGTTCACCCCTCCACTTT
NA	TRBD2	TRBV3-1/TRBV3-2	TRBJ2-5	CASSQESLAGHQETQYF	TGTGCCAGCAGCCAAGAGAGTTTAGCGGGGCACCAAGAGACCCAGTACTTC
once	NA	TRBV7-3	TRBJ2-1	CASSLRGGYSYNEQFF	TGTGCCAGCAGCTTAAGGGGGGGCTATTCCTACAATGAGCAGTTCTTC
NA	TRBD2	TRBV3-1/TRBV3-2	TRBJ2-2	CACSGGTNTGELFF	TGTGCCTGTAGCGGGGGCACGAACACCGGGGAGCTGTTTTTT
NA	TRBD1	TRBV2	TRBJ2-1	CASTQGQGVYNEQFF	TGTGCCAGCACCCAGGGACAGGGGGTTTACAATGAGCAGTTCTTC
NA	NA	TRBV19	TRBJ1-6	CASSIVSRNSPLHF	TGTGCCAGTAGTATAGTATCGAGAAATTCACCCCTCCACTTT
NA	NA	TRBV18	TRBJ2-7	CASSPSPGDRQYF	TGTGCCAGCTCACCTTCCCCAGGGGATCGGCAGTACTTC
NA	NA	TRBV18	TRBJ2-3	CASSPGVGDTQYF	TGTGCCAGCTCCCCCGGGGTGGGGGATACGCAGTATTTT
NA	NA	TRBV6-5	TRBJ2-1	CASSYSSDRLYNEQFF	TGTGCCAGCAGTTACTCCTCGGACAGACTTTACAATGAGCAGTTCTTC